This TCR beta chain came from a study of graft-versus-host responses after intestinal transplantation. Study-level background: All recipients were given anti-thymocyte globulin induction, and tacrolimus and steroids were then administered for around three years.

Sequencing was performed with immunoSEQ multiplex PCR; in TCRdb, only in-frame clones are kept and a portion is missing. The sample has over 85,000 clones, over 85% seen once. Broader study findings: Early post-transplant falls in HvG clones accompanied the peak levels of circulating GvH clones. Some GvH clones appeared in ileal mucosa or blood before recipient bone marrow.

This CDR3 comprises 16 residues. The V gene lost 5 bases and the J gene lost 5 bases, with 18 bases spanning the gap. Germline CDR1 and CDR2: SNHLY and FYNNEI. On this clone: Its antigen is undetermined.

Sequencing used unstimulated CD8+ T cells sorted from spleen or lymph node cells, obtained before intestinal transplant. This TCR derives from a human donor who received an intestinal transplant. The chain joins TRBV2 to TRBJ1-4; no clear D gene. The CDR3 bases are TGTGCCAGCAGTCACAACCCCCGGGCCCCAAATGAAAAACTGTTTTTT. Translating gives CASSHNPRAPNEKLFF.